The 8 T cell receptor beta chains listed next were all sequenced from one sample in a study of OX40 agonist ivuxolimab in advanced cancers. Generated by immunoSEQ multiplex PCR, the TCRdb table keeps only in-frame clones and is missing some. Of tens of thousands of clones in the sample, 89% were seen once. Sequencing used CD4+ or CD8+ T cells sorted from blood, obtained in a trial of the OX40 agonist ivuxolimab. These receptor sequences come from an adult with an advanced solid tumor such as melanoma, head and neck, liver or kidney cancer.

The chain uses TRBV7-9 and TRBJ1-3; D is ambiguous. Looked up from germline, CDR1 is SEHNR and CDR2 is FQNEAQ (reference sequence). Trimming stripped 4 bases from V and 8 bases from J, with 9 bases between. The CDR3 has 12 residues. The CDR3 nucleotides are TGTGCCAGCAGCTCGGACGACCACACCATATATTTT. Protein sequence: CASSSDDHTIYF.

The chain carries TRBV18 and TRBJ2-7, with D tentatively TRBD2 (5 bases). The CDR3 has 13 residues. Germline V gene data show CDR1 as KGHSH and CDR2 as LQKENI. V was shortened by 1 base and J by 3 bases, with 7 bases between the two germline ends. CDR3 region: CASSPRTGYEQYF. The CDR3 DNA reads TGTGCCAGCTCACCACGGACTGGCTACGAGCAGTACTTC.

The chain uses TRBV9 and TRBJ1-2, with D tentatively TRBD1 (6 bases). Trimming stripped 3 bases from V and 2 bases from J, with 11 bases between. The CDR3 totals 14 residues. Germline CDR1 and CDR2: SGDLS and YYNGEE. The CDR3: CASSGPGQNYGYTF. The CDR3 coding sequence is TGTGCCAGCAGCGGCCCTGGACAGAACTATGGCTACACCTTC.

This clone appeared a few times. CDR3 protein: CASSFPKDSLENEKLFF. The CDR3, as DNA: TGTGCCAGCAGTTTCCCTAAGGACAGCCTCGAGAATGAAAAACTGTTTTTT. The rearrangement links TRBV28 to TRBJ1-4, with D possibly being TRBD1 (6 bases). Germline CDR1 reads MDHEN; CDR2 reads SYDVKM. The CDR3 length is 17 residues. Deletions cut 3 bases from V and 5 bases from J, with 19 bases between.

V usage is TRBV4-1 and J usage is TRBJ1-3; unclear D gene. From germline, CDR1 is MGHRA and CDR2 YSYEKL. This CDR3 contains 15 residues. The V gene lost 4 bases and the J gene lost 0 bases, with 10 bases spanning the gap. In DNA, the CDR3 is TGCGCCAGCAGCCTTGACCGGGGCTCTGGAAACACCATATATTTT. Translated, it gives CASSLDRGSGNTIYF.

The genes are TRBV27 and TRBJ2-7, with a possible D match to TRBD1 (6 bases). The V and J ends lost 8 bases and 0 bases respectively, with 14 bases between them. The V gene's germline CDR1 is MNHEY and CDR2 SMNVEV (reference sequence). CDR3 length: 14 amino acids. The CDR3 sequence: CASSPLGASYEQYF. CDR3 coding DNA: TGTGCCAGCTCCCCTTTGGGGGCCTCCTACGAGCAGTACTTC.

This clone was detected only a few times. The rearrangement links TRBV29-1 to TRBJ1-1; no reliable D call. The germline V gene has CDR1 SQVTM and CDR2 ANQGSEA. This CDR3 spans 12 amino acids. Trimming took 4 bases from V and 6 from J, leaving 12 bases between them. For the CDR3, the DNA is TGCAGCGTTGGCTCCGGGTTGGCTGAAGCTTTCTTT. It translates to CSVGSGLAEAFF.

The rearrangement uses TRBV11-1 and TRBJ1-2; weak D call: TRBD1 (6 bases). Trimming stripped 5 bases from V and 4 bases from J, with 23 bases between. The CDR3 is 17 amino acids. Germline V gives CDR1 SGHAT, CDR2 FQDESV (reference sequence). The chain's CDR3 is CASSEGVGPLGGYGYTF. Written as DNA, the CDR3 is TGTGCCAGCAGCGAGGGGGTCGGGCCTCTAGGAGGCTATGGCTACACCTTC.